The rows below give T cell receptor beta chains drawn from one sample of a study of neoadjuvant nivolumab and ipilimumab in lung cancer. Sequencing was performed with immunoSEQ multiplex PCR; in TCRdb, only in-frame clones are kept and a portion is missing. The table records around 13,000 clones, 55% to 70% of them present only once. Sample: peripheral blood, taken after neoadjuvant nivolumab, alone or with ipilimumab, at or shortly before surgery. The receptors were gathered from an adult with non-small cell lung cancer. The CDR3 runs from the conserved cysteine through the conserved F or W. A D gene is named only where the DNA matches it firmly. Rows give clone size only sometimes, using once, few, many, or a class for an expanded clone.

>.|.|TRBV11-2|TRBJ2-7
CASSLNQGMAYEQYF
TGTGCCAGCAGCTTAAATCAGGGGATGGCCTACGAGCAGTACTTC
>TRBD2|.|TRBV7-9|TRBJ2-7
CASSLGREKSYEQYF
TGTGCCAGCAGCTTAGGGCGGGAGAAGAGTTACGAGCAGTACTTC
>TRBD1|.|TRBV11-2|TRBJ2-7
CASSLGGDRGREQYF
TGTGCCAGCAGCTTAGGGGGGGACAGGGGGAGGGAGCAGTACTTC
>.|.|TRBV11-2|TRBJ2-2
CASSFNTGELFF
TGTGCCAGCAGCTTCAACACCGGGGAGCTGTTTTTT
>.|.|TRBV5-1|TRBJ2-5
CASSIGRYRVQETQYF
TGCGCCAGCAGCATTGGAAGGTACAGGGTCCAAGAGACCCAGTACTTC
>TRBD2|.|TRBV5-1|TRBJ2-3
CASSPSGGVTDTQYF
TGCGCCAGCAGCCCTAGCGGGGGGGTCACAGATACGCAGTATTTT
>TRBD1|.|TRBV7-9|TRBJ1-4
CASSLTGAWEKLFF
TGTGCCAGCAGCTTAACAGGGGCGTGGGAAAAACTGTTTTTT
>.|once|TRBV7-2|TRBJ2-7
CASSSWAGSSEQYF
TGTGCCAGCAGCTCTTGGGCAGGTTCGAGCGAGCAGTACTTC
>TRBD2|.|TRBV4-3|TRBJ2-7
CASSRQLAGGFPYEQYF
TGCGCCAGCAGCCGCCAGTTAGCGGGAGGTTTCCCCTACGAGCAGTACTTC
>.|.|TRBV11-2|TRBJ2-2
CASSFGINRASGELFF
TGTGCCAGCAGCTTTGGTATAAACAGGGCGTCCGGGGAGCTGTTTTTT
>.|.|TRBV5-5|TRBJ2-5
CASSLPWNQETQYF
TGTGCCAGCAGCCTACCATGGAACCAAGAGACCCAGTACTTC
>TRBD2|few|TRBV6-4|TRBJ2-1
CASSSGSYNEQFF
TGTGCCAGCAGTAGCGGGAGCTACAATGAGCAGTTCTTC
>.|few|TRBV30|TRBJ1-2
CAWTDPGTAFFYGYTF
TGTGCCTGGACTGACCCCGGGACGGCTTTTTTCTATGGCTACACCTTC
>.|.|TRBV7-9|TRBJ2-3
CASSFVEVSTDTQYF
TGTGCCAGCAGCTTTGTCGAAGTAAGCACAGATACGCAGTATTTT
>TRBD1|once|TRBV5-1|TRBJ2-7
CASSFRTGGYEQYF
TGCGCCAGCAGCTTTAGGACAGGGGGCTACGAGCAGTACTTC
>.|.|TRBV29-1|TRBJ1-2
CSVALAGWRGYTF
TGCAGCGTTGCTTTGGCCGGGTGGCGTGGCTACACCTTC
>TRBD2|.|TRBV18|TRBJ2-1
CASSSIRSGSAYNEQFF
TGTGCCAGCTCATCAATTAGGAGCGGGAGCGCCTACAATGAGCAGTTCTTC
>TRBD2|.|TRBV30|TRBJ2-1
CAWSPTLSGSSVEQFF
TGTGCCTGGAGTCCCACTCTCAGCGGGAGTTCAGTTGAGCAGTTCTTC
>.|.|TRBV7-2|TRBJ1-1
CASSSRALAFF
TGTGCCAGCAGCTCGAGGGCGTTAGCTTTCTTT
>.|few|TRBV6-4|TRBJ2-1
CASSDRDNNEQFF
TGTGCCAGCAGTGACCGGGACAACAATGAGCAGTTCTTC
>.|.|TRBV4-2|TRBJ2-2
CASSPETDIYTGELFF
TGTGCCAGCAGCCCAGAGACAGATATTTACACCGGGGAGCTGTTTTTT
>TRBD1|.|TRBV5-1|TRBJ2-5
CASSWDRLGGTQYF
TGCGCCAGCAGTTGGGACAGGCTTGGGGGGACCCAGTACTTC
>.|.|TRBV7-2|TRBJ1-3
CASSFPGGNTIYF
TGTGCCAGCAGCTTCCCCGGGGGAAACACCATATATTTT
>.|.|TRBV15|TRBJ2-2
CATSSPKSVSGELFF
TGTGCCACCAGCAGCCCAAAATCAGTTAGCGGGGAGCTGTTTTTT